This TCR beta chain came from a study of blood T cell repertoires in COVID-19. Sequencing used immunoSEQ multiplex PCR; TCRdb keeps in-frame clones, though not all of them. The repertoire holds about 160,000 clones, with approximately 80% as singletons. The clonotype comes from an elderly woman with active or convalescent COVID-19. The sequencing input was peripheral blood.

CDR3 coding DNA: TGCGCCAGCAGCCAAGATATAGGGAGGGTCGGTCAGCCCCAGCATTTT. Translated, it gives CASSQDIGRVGQPQHF. The chain recombines TRBV4-1 with TRBJ1-5; D is uncertain. The CDR3 has 16 residues. Looked up from germline, CDR1 is MGHRA and CDR2 is YSYEKL. V lost 0 bases and J lost 6, with 15 bases in between.